The source of this TCR beta chain is a study of response to subunit inactivated influenza vaccine (dated 2018 in TCRdb). For the wider study: Deep quantitative profiling of the T cell receptor repertoire was used in the study to follow responses to a trivalent subunit inactivated influenza vaccine.

Library preparation employed RT-PCR. TCRdb names Illumina HiSeq 2500 as the instrument used. TCRdb's own reprocessing of the public reads used fastp at Q25 and MiXCR and kept productive beta chains. CDR3 protein duplicates are merged, each entry listing the most common genes and DNA. The sample yields 450,000 to 600,000 distinct CDR3 sequences; about 15% were counted once. Clones ranked in the top ten supply less than 4% of the sample. The research as a whole found: The authors suggested that each seasonal influenza vaccination may recruit only a limited number of new T cells.

As regards this clonotype: The specificity of this receptor is unknown. No much larger clone exists at a distance of one base, and base qualities are not known.

Taken from the germline V gene (reference sequence), the CDR1 and CDR2 loops are LGHDT and YNNKEL. From the cysteine through the phenylalanine, the CDR3 covers 13 amino acids. CDR3 DNA only is kept here, 39 bases in frame from base 1. Between the V and J ends, shortened by 6 bases and 10 bases respectively, the junction contains 13 bases. The TCR comes from a man aged 50 to 69 who received an inactivated influenza vaccine. Donor details come from another sample of the same person, matched by shared clones. The V and J segments used are TRBV3-1 and TRBJ1-6; perhaps TRBD1 is the D gene, with 6 bases matching. This specimen consisted of CD4+ T cells sorted from PBMCs, obtained around 25 months after vaccination. The DNA sequence reads TGTGCCAGCAGACGGCAGGGGTCATCACCCCTCCACTTT. This sequence encodes CASRRQGSSPLHF.